This T cell receptor beta chain was found in a study of OX40 agonist ivuxolimab in advanced cancers. Study details: With a range of roughly 20 to 79, age averaged 60 years, and around 80% were male. Allowance was made for prior anti-PD-1, anti-PD-L1 or anti-CTLA-4 therapy, and about 37% had some.

Any history of autoimmune disease or systemic immunosuppression disqualified patients. The germline V and J ends were trimmed by 3 bases and 4 bases, with 24 bases remaining between them. The CDR3 is 18 residues long. The germline V gene encodes CDR1 KGHSH and CDR2 LQKENI. Libraries were prepared by immunoSEQ multiplex PCR; TCRdb keeps only in-frame clonotypes and omits some of them. The sample lists roughly 67,000 clones, 86% occurring once. The chain carries TRBV18 and TRBJ1-1; the D gene is possibly TRBD1 (6 bases). This clonotype was obtained from an adult with an advanced solid tumor such as melanoma, head and neck, liver or kidney cancer. The sequences come from CD4+ or CD8+ T cells sorted from blood, collected in a trial of the OX40 agonist ivuxolimab. This CDR3 reads CASSPTTGERMSGTEAFF. CDR3 nucleotides: TGTGCCAGCTCACCTACGACAGGTGAGCGAATGTCAGGCACTGAAGCTTTCTTT.